The clone carrying this T cell receptor (beta chain) appeared a few times. Its cognate antigen is unknown. 5'RACE with constant-segment primers built TCRalpha and TCRbeta cDNA libraries with UMIs. TCRdb used MiXCR to reprocess the 5' RACE reads, holding one entry per CDR3 protein. The sample includes hundreds of thousands of distinct CDR3 sequences, 20% to 25% seen only once; the top ten take roughly 9.7%. This record comes from a study of T-cell memory formation after mild COVID-19. About the study: Across donors, TCR clusters were largely donor specific.

The study's findings and limits: Mainly CM and EM harbored the contracting CD4+ clones; mainly EMRA harbored the CD8+ ones. In pre-infection memory, a portion of responding clones appeared, which suggested that cross-reactive memory joined.

In germline, CDR1 is SGHRS, CDR2 YFSETQ. The CDR3 runs to 14 residues. Trimming stripped 3 bases from V and 5 bases from J, with 14 bases between. The chain couples TRBV5-1 to TRBJ1-1, with a weak D call TRBD1 (5 bases). The sequence derives from an adult woman who had mild COVID-19 (a few samples of this study predate the infection). Cell type and time point are not known. Sequenced: PBMCs or a T cell subset sorted from them (not recorded which). The CDR3 coding sequence is TGCGCCAGCAGCTCCGGGACTCTGGGGACTGAAGCTTTCTTT. This translates into CASSSGTLGTEAFF.